These 8 T cell receptor beta chains came from one sample sequenced in a study of shared clonotypes between healthy human individuals. Repertoires were generated with immunoSEQ multiplex PCR, while TCRdb's copy carries only in-frame clones and drops some. This table has more than 1 million clones, approximately 80% appearing once. Source material: memory CD4+ T cells from PBMCs. Subset specified: CD45RA-negative fraction. The receptors shown here come from a man younger than 35 in good health. Some clones in this sample may be carry-over from other donors' samples.

The chain carries TRBV10-3 and TRBJ2-7; D possibly corresponds to TRBD2 (6 bases). V was cut by 4 bases and J by 3 bases, with 16 bases left in between. Germline V gives CDR1 ENHRY, CDR2 SYGVKD. The CDR3 loop spans 15 amino acids. The CDR3 sequence: CAISGGTSRNYEQYF. In DNA form, the CDR3 reads TGTGCCATCAGTGGGGGTACTAGCAGGAACTACGAGCAGTACTTC.

The chain has TRBV5-1 and TRBJ2-1, with TRBD2 matching 13 bases. In germline, CDR1 is SGHRS, CDR2 YFSETQ. V lost 3 bases and J lost 4; bases outside the gene matches: 4. The CDR3 is 16 residues long. The CDR3 sequence is CASSSQGLAGYNEQFF. CDR3 sequence (DNA): TGCGCCAGCAGCTCCCAGGGACTAGCGGGATACAATGAGCAGTTCTTC.

This chain links TRBV5-6 with TRBJ2-3; D remains unclear. Germline loops: CDR1 SGHDT, CDR2 YYEEEE. V dropped 2 bases and J dropped 0 bases, with 10 bases sitting between them. The CDR3 is 15 amino acids. CDR3 DNA: TGTGCCAGCAGCTTTACGGCTACTAGCACAGATACGCAGTATTTT. As protein: CASSFTATSTDTQYF.

This clone has a handful of counts. The V call is TRBV7-2, the J call TRBJ2-3; 12 positions match TRBD2. The CDR3 is 15 amino acids. Germline V CDR1 and CDR2: SGHTA, FQGNSA. V shed 5 bases, J shed 6 bases, and the junction held 6 bases outside the gene matches. Here the CDR3 reads CASSADTSGRDTQYF. The CDR3 DNA reads as TGTGCCAGCAGCGCGGACACTAGCGGGAGGGATACGCAGTATTTT.

Details on this clone: A much more abundant neighbour one base away suggests this may be a read error. The sample has other DNA sequences that encode this CDR3 too. The gene calls are TRBV2 and TRBJ2-7; no firm D call. Per germline, CDR1 SNHLY and CDR2 FYNNEI. V dropped 6 bases and J dropped 2 bases, with 2 bases sitting between them. This CDR3 is built from 10 residues. CDR3: CASRTYEQYF. The CDR3 DNA reads TGTGCCAGCAGGACCTACGAGCAGTACTTC.

The genes are TRBV4-2 and TRBJ1-4; D ambiguous. The V gene lost 5 bases and the J gene lost 7 bases, with 17 bases spanning the gap. Germline CDR1 and CDR2: LGHNA and YNFKEQ. The CDR3 consists of 15 residues. The CDR3 protein is CASSVGGAAGEKLFF. The CDR3 bases are TGTGCCAGCAGCGTGGGTGGCGCAGCGGGTGAAAAACTGTTTTTT.

V usage is TRBV18 and J usage is TRBJ2-1; 8 bases map to TRBD1. The CDR3 has 13 residues. CDR1 KGHSH and CDR2 LQKENI come from the germline V gene. V lost 4 bases, J lost 5 bases, and 1 base stayed unmatched. The CDR3 nucleotides read TGTGCCAGCTCACAGACAGGGGACAATGAGCAGTTCTTC. Its protein product is CASSQTGDNEQFF.

In its sample, this clone was seen once. J is TRBJ2-2 and V is TRBV5-4; no definite D call. Germline V lookup: CDR1 SGHNT, CDR2 YYREEE (reference sequence). This CDR3 comprises 12 residues. With 4 bases removed from V and 6 bases from J, the gap between germline ends came to 7 bases. CDR3: CASSAPAGELFF. CDR3 in DNA: TGTGCCAGCAGCGCCCCCGCCGGGGAGCTGTTTTTT.